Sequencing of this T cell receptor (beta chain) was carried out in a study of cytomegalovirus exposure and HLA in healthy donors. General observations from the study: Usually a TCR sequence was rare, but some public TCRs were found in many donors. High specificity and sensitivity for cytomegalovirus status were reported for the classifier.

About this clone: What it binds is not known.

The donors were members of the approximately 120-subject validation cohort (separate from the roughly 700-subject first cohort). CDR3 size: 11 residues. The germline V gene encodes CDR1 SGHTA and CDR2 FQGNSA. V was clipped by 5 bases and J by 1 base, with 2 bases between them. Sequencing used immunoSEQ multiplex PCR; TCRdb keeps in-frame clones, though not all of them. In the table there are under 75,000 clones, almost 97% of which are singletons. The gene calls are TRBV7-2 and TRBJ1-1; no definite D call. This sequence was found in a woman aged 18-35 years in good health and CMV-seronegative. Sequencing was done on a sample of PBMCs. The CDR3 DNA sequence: TGTGCCAGCAGCCGGAACACTGAAGCTTTCTTT. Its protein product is CASSRNTEAFF. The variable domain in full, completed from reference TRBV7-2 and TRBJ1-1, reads GAGVSQSPSNKVTEKGKDVELRCDPISGHTALYWYRQSLGQGLEFLIYFQGNSAPDKSGLPSDRFSAERTGGSVSTLTIQRTQQEDSAVYLCASSRNTEAFFGQGTRLTVV.